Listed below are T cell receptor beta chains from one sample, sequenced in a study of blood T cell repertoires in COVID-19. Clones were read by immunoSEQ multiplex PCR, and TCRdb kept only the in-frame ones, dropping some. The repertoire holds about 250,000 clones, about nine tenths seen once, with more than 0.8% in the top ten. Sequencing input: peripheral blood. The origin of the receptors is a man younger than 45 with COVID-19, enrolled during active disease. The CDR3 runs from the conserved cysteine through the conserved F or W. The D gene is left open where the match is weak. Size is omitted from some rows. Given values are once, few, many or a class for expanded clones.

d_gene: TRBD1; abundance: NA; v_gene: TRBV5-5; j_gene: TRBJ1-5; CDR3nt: TGTGCCAGCAGCTTGGCAGGGACAGGGGTGGCTCAGCCCCAGCATTTT; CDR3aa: CASSLAGTGVAQPQHF
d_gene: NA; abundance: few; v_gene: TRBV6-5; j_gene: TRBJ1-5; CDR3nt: TGTGCCAGCAGTTCTCGGGGACACAATCAGCCCCAGCATTTT; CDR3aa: CASSSRGHNQPQHF
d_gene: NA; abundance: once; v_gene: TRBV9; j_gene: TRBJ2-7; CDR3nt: TGTGCCAGCAGCGTCACAGGGAACTCCTACGAGCAGTACTTC; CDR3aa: CASSVTGNSYEQYF
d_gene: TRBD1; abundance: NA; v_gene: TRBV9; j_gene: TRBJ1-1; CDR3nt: TGTGCCAGCAGCGAGACAGGGGACACTGAAGCTTTCTTT; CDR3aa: CASSETGDTEAFF
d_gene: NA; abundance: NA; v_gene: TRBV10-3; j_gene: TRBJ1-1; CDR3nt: TGTGCCATCAGTGAGTCAAGGGGCACTGAAGCTTTCTTT; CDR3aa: CAISESRGTEAFF
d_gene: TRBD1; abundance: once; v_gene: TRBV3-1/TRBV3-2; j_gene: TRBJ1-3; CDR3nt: TGTGCCAGCAGCCTCAGCGCGACAGGGGGAAACACCATATATTTT; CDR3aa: CASSLSATGGNTIYF
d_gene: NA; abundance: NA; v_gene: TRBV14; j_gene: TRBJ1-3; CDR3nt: TGTGCCAGCAGCCAAGATTCAACAGGGCTTCGGGGCACCATATATTTT; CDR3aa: CASSQDSTGLRGTIYF
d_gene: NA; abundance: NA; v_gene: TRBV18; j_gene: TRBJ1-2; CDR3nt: TGTGCCAGCTCACCCCGGGAGTCAGATGGCTACACCTTC; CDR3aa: CASSPRESDGYTF
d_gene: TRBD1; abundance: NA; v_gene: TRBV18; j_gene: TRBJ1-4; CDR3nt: TGTGCCAGCTCACCTACAGGGGGTGAGGGTGAAAAACTGTTTTTT; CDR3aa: CASSPTGGEGEKLFF
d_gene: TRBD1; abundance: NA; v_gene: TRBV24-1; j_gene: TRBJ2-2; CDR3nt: TGTGCCACCAGTGATCAAGGACAGGGGGTGGACACCGGGGAGCTGTTTTTT; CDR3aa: CATSDQGQGVDTGELFF
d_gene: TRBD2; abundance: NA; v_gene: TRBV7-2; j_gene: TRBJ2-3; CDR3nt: TGTGCCAGCAGCCCCTTGTCGAAGCGGGGGTACACAGATACGCAGTATTTT; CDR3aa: CASSPLSKRGYTDTQYF
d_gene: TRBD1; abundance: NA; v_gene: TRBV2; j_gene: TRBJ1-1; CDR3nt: TGTGCCAGCAGCCGGGACAGGGGGCGAGGTACTGAAGCTTTCTTT; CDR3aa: CASSRDRGRGTEAFF
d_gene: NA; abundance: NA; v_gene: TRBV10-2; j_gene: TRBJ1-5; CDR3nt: TGCGCCAGCAGTGACTACCCCACAGGTGGCAGCAATCAGCCCCAGCATTTT; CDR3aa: CASSDYPTGGSNQPQHF
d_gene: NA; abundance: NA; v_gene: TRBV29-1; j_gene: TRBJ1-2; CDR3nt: TGCAGCGTTGAGAAGGCCGGGTATGGCTACACCTTC; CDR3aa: CSVEKAGYGYTF
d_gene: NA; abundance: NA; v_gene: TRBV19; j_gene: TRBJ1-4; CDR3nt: TGTGCCAGTAGTATGGCAGGAAGTAATGAAAAACTGTTTTTT; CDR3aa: CASSMAGSNEKLFF
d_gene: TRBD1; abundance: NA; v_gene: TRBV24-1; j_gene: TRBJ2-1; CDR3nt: TGTGCCACCAGTGGGGGGGACAGGGATCTGAATGAGCAGTTCTTC; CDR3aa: CATSGGDRDLNEQFF
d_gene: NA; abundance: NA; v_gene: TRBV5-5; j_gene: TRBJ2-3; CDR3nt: TGTGCCAGCAGCTTGGCCAGGGATACGCAGTATTTT; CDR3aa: CASSLARDTQYF
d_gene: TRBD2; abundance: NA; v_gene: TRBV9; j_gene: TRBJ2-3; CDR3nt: TGTGCCAGCAGCGTAGGTCGGGGGGGGACAGATACGCAGTATTTT; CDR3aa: CASSVGRGGTDTQYF
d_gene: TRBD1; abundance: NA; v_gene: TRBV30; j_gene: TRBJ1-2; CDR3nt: TGTGCCTGGAGTGTATCGTGGTACAGGGGCCCCTATGGCTACACCTTC; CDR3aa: CAWSVSWYRGPYGYTF
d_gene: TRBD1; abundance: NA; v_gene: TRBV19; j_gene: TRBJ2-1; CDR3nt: TGTGCCAGTAGTAGGGGGACAGGGAATGAGCAGTTCTTC; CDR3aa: CASSRGTGNEQFF
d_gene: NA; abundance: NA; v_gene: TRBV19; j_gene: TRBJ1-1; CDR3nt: TGTGCCAGTACCATAGGTTGGGGGCAGACGAACACTGAAGCTTTCTTT; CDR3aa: CASTIGWGQTNTEAFF
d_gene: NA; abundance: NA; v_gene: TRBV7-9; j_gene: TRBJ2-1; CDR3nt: TGTGCCAGCAGCTTAAGGCGGGGCCCCTCCTACAATGAGCAGTTCTTC; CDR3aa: CASSLRRGPSYNEQFF
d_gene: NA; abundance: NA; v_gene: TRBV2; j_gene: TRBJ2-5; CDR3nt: TGTGCCAGCAGTTTCGACTGGTCGAAAGAGACCCAGTACTTC; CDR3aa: CASSFDWSKETQYF
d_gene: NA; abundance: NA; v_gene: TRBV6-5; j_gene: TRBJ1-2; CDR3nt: TGTGCCAGCAGTTACTCGAGGCCTCTGGATGGAGGCTACACCTTC; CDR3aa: CASSYSRPLDGGYTF
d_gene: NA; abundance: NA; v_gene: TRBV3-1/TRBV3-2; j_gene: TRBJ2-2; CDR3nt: TGTGCCAGCAGCCAAGGGCAGGGTCCCACCGGGGAGCTGTTTTTT; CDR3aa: CASSQGQGPTGELFF
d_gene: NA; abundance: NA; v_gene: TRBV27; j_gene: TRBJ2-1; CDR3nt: TGTGCCAGCAGTTTACCTACCACAGGGAATGAGCAGTTCTTC; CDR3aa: CASSLPTTGNEQFF
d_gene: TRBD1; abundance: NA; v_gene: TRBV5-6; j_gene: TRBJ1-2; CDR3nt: TGTGCCAGCAGCCTCACAGGGGCGTCGACCTATGGCTACACCTTC; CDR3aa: CASSLTGASTYGYTF
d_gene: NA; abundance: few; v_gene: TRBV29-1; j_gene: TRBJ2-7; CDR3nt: TGCAGCGTTGAGATAAGGGGAGGACTTAGCGAGCAGTACTTC; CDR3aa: CSVEIRGGLSEQYF
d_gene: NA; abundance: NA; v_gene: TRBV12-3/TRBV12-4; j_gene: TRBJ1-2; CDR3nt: TGTGCCAGCAGCACACAGGGTGGCTATGGCTACACCTTC; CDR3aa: CASSTQGGYGYTF
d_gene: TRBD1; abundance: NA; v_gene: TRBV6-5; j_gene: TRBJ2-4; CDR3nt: TGTGCCAGCAGTTACCCGGACAGGGACCGGAGGAACATTCAGTACTTC; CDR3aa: CASSYPDRDRRNIQYF
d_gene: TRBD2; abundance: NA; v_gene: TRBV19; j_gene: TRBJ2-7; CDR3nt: TGTGCCAGTACCAACTCTAAGCGGGGGGGAATCTACGAGCAGTACTTC; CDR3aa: CASTNSKRGGIYEQYF
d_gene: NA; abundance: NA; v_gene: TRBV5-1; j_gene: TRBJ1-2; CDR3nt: TGCGCCAGCAGCCTCGGACAGAACGTTAACTATGGCTACACCTTC; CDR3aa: CASSLGQNVNYGYTF
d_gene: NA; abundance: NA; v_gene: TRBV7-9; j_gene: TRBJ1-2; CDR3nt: TGTGCCAGCAGTCCCGGCGGCAGTTTTGGCTACACCTTC; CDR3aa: CASSPGGSFGYTF
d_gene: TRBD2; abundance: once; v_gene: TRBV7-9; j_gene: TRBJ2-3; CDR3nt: TGTGCCAGCAGCTTCGGGCTAGCGGGGGAAACGGATACGCAGTATTTT; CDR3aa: CASSFGLAGETDTQYF
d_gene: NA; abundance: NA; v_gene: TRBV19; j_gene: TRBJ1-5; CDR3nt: TGTGCCAGTAGTATTGCGGCTGATCAGCCCCAGCATTTT; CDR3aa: CASSIAADQPQHF
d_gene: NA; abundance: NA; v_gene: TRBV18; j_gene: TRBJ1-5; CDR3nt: TGTGCCAGCTCACCACGGGGGGATCAGCCCCAGCATTTT; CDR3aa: CASSPRGDQPQHF
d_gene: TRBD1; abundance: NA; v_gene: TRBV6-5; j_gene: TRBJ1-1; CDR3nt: TGTGCCAGCAGTTCGGGACAGCTGAACACTGAAGCTTTCTTT; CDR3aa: CASSSGQLNTEAFF
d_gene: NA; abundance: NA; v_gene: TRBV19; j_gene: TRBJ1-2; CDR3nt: TGTGCCAGTAGAATGGACAGCTCTCGGGGCTACACCTTC; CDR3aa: CASRMDSSRGYTF
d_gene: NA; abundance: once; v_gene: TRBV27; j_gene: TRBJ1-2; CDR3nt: TGTGCCAGCACTCCACGTGGGGCGCGGTATGGCTACACCTTC; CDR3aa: CASTPRGARYGYTF
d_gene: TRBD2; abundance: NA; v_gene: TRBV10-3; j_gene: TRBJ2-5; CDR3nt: TGTGCCATCAGAAACCCCGGGACTAGCGGGGTTCAAGAGACCCAGTACTTC; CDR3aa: CAIRNPGTSGVQETQYF
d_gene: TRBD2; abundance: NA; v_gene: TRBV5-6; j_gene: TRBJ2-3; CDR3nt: TGTGCCAGCAGCATTAGGGGACTAGCGGTTGCCACAGATACGCAGTATTTT; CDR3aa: CASSIRGLAVATDTQYF